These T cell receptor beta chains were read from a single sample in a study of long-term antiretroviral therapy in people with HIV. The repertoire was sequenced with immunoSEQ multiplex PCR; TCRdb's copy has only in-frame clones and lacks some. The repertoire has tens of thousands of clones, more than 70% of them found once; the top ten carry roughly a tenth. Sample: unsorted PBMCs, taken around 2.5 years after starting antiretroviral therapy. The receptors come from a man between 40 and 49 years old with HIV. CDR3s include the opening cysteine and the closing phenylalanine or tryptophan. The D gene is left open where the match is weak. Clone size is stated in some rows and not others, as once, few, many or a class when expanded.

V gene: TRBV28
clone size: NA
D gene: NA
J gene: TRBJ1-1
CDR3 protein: CASNPQVTSGTEAFF
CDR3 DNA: TGTGCCAGCAACCCACAGGTTACATCAGGCACTGAAGCTTTCTTT

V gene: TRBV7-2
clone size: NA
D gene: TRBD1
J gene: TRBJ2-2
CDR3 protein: CASSLRTGDTGELFF
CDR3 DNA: TGTGCCAGCAGCTTAAGGACAGGGGACACCGGGGAGCTGTTTTTT

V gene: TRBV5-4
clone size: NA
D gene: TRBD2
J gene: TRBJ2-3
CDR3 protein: CASTLAGGLNTQYF
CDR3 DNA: TGTGCCAGCACCCTAGCGGGGGGCTTGAATACGCAGTATTTT

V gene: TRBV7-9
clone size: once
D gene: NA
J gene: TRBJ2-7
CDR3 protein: CASSQLSRGTTSYEQYF
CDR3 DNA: TGTGCCAGCAGCCAACTGTCACGCGGGACAACCTCCTACGAGCAGTACTTC

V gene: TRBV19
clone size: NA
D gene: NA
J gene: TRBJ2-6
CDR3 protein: CASSIDRAGANVLTF
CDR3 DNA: TGTGCCAGTAGTATAGACAGGGCTGGGGCCAACGTCCTGACTTTC

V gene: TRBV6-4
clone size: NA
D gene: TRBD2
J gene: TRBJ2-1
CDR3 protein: CASSPTSGRAVGEQFF
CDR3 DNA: TGTGCCAGCAGCCCCACTAGCGGGAGGGCGGTGGGTGAGCAGTTCTTC

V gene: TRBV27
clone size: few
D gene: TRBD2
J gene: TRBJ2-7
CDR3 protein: CASSPEGSGSGEQYF
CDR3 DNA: TGTGCCAGCAGTCCCGAGGGGAGCGGGAGTGGCGAGCAGTACTTC

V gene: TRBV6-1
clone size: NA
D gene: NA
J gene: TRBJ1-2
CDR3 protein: CASSPLGGANYGYTF
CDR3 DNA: TGTGCCAGCAGTCCCTTGGGAGGGGCGAACTATGGCTACACCTTC

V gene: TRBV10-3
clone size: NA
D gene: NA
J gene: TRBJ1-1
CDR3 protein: CAISEMGRVTEAFF
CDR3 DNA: TGTGCCATCAGTGAGATGGGCCGGGTCACTGAAGCTTTCTTT

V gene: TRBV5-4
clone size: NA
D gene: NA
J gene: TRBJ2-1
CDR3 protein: CASSLLEGVKNEQFF
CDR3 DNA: TGTGCCAGCAGCCTCCTGGAGGGAGTGAAGAATGAGCAGTTCTTC

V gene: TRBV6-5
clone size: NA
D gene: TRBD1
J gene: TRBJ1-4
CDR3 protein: CASSGTGQNEKLFF
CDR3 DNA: TGTGCCAGCAGTGGGACAGGACAAAATGAAAAACTGTTTTTT

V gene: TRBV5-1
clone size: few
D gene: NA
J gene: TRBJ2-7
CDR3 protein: CASTLGHEQYF
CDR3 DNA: TGCGCCAGCACCCTCGGTCACGAGCAGTACTTC

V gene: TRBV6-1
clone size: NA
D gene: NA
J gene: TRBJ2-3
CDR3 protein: CASSEAGVGTDTQYF
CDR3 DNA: TGTGCCAGCAGTGAAGCGGGAGTCGGCACAGATACGCAGTATTTT

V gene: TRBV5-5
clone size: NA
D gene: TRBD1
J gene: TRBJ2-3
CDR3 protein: CASSLEGAGVMGTDTQYF
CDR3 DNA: TGTGCCAGCAGCTTGGAGGGGGCAGGGGTTATGGGCACAGATACGCAGTATTTT

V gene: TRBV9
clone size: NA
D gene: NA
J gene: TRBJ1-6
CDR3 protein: CASSQGSPNSPLHF
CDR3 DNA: TGTGCCAGCAGCCAAGGGTCCCCGAATTCACCCCTCCACTTT

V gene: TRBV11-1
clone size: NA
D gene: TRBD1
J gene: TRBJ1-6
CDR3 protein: CASSSGRTGGSYNSPLHF
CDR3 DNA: TGTGCCAGCAGCTCGGGCCGGACAGGGGGCTCCTATAATTCACCCCTCCACTTT

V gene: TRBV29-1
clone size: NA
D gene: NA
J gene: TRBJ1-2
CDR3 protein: CSVVGDEEKANYGYTF
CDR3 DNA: TGCAGCGTTGTAGGAGACGAAGAAAAAGCTAACTATGGCTACACCTTC

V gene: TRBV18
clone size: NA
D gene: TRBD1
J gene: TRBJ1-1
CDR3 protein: CASSPSRGGTEAFF
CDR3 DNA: TGTGCCAGCTCACCAAGCAGGGGGGGCACTGAAGCTTTCTTT

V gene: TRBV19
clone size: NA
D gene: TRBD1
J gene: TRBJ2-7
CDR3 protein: CASSWGTGGLYEQYF
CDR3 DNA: TGTGCCAGTAGTTGGGGGACAGGGGGGCTCTACGAGCAGTACTTC

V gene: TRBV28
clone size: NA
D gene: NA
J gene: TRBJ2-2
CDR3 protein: CAISPLAGELFF
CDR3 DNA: TGTGCCATCTCCCCATTAGCCGGGGAGCTGTTTTTT

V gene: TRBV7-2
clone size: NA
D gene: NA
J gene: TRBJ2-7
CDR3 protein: CASSPTGPQFLQYF
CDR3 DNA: TGTGCCAGCAGCCCGACGGGACCACAATTCTTGCAGTACTTC

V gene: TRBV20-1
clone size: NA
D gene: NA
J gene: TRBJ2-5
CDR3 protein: CSATRGETQYF
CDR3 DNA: TGCAGTGCTACCCGTGGAGAGACCCAGTACTTC

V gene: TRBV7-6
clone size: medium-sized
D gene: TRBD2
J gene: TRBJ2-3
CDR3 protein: CASSSGLAGLTDTQYF
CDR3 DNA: TGTGCCAGCAGCTCGGGACTAGCGGGCCTCACAGATACGCAGTATTTT

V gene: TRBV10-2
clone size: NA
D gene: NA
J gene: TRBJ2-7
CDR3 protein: CASSEWGYEQYF
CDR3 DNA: TGCGCCAGCAGTGAGTGGGGATACGAGCAGTACTTC

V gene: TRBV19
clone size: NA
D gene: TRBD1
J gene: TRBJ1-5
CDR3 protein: CASSLDRGRQPQHF
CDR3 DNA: TGTGCCAGTAGCCTCGACAGGGGTCGTCAGCCCCAGCATTTT

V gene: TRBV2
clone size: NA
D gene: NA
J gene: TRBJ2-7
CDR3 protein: CASNAESYEQYF
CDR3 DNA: TGTGCCAGCAACGCCGAGTCCTACGAGCAGTACTTC

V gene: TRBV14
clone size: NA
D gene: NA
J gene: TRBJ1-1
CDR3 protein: CASSQQRQLMNTEAFF
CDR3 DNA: TGTGCCAGCAGCCAACAGAGACAACTCATGAACACTGAAGCTTTCTTT

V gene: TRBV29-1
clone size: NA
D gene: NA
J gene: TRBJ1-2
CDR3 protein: CSVEDRPTEGYTF
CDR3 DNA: TGCAGCGTTGAAGATCGACCTACGGAGGGCTACACCTTC

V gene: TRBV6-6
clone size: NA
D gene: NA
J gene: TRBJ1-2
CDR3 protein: CASSPPGYGYTF
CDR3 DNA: TGTGCCAGCAGCCCCCCGGGTTATGGCTACACCTTC

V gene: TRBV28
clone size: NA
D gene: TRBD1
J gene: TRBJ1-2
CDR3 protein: CASSSGQGAYGYTF
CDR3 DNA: TGTGCCAGCAGCTCCGGACAGGGGGCCTATGGCTACACCTTC

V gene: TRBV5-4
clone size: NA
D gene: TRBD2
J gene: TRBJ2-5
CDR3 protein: CASSLGGLASGGVQETQYF
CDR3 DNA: TGTGCCAGCAGCTTGGGGGGGCTGGCTAGCGGGGGGGTCCAAGAGACCCAGTACTTC

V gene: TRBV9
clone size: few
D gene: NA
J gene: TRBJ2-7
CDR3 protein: CASSVGQGQYEQYF
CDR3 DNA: TGTGCCAGCAGCGTTGGCCAGGGGCAATACGAGCAGTACTTC

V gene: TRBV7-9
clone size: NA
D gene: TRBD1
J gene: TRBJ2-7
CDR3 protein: CASSVGQGPYEQYF
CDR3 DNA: TGTGCCAGCAGCGTAGGACAGGGGCCCTACGAGCAGTACTTC

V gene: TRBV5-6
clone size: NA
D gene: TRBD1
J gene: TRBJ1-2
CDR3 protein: CASSLQGAIGGYTF
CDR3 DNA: TGTGCCAGCAGCTTGCAGGGGGCAATTGGGGGCTACACCTTC

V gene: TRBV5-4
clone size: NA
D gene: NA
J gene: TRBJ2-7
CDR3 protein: CASSLEGPGSSEQYF
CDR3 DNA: TGTGCCAGCAGCTTGGAAGGCCCGGGGTCTAGCGAGCAGTACTTC

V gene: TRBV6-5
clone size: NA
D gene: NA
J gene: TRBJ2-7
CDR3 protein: CASSPGRSYEQYF
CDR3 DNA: TGTGCCAGCAGCCCCGGACGGAGCTACGAGCAGTACTTC

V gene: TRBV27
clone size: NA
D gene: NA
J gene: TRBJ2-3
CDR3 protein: CASRLWSSTDTQYF
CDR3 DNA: TGTGCCAGCCGACTCTGGTCCAGCACAGATACGCAGTATTTT

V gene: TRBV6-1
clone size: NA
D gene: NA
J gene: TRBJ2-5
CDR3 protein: CASSARTKAETQYF
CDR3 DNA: TGTGCCAGCAGTGCTCGGACCAAGGCTGAGACCCAGTACTTC

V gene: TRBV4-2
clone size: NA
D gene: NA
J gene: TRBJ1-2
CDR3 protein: CASSQDAGAGGYTF
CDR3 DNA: TGTGCCAGCAGCCAAGATGCGGGGGCGGGCGGCTACACCTTC

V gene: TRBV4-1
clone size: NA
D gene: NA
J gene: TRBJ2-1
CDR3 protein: CASSQGVTRFNEQFF
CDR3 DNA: TGCGCCAGCAGCCAAGGGGTGACACGCTTCAATGAGCAGTTCTTC

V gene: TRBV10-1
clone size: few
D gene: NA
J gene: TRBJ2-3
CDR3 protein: CASSDWTSTDTQYF
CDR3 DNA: TGCGCCAGCAGTGATTGGACTAGCACAGATACGCAGTATTTT

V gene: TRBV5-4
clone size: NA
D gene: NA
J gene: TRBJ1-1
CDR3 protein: CASSFRTDNTEAFF
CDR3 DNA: TGTGCCAGCAGCTTCCGGACAGACAACACTGAAGCTTTCTTT

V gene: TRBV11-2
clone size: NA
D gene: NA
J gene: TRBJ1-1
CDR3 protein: CASSPGGHVNTEAFF
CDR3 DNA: TGTGCCAGCAGCCCCGGGGGACATGTAAACACTGAAGCTTTCTTT

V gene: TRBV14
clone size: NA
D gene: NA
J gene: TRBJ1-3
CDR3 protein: CASSQDLGRNTIYF
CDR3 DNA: TGTGCCAGCAGCCAAGATTTGGGTAGAAACACCATATATTTT

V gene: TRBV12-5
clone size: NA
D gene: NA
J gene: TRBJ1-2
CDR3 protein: CASGLGEHWTNYGYTF
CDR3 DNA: TGTGCTAGTGGTTTGGGTGAACATTGGACTAACTATGGCTACACCTTC

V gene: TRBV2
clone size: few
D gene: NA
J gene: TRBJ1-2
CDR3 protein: CASSSQGTYGYTF
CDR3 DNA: TGTGCCAGCAGTAGCCAAGGTACTTATGGCTACACCTTC

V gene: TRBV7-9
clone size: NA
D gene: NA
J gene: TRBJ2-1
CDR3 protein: CASSLASGAARGEQFF
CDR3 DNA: TGTGCCAGCAGCTTAGCTTCGGGGGCGGCCCGCGGTGAGCAGTTCTTC

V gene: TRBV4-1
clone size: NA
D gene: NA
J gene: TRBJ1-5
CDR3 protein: CASSQDQGRDQPQHF
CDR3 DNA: TGCGCCAGCAGCCAAGACCAGGGCCGGGATCAGCCCCAGCATTTT

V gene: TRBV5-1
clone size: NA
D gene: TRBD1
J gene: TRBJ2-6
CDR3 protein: CASTLEGQASGANVLTF
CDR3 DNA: TGCGCCAGCACCCTCGAGGGACAGGCCTCTGGGGCCAACGTCCTGACTTTC

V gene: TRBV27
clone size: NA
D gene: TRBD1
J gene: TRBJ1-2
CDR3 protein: CASKKGAEGYTF
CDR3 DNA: TGTGCCAGCAAAAAGGGGGCGGAAGGCTACACCTTC

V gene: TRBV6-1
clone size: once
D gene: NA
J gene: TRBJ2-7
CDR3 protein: CASSEYRLVARPAYEQYF
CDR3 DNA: TGTGCCAGCAGTGAATACCGTCTGGTGGCGAGACCCGCCTACGAGCAGTACTTC